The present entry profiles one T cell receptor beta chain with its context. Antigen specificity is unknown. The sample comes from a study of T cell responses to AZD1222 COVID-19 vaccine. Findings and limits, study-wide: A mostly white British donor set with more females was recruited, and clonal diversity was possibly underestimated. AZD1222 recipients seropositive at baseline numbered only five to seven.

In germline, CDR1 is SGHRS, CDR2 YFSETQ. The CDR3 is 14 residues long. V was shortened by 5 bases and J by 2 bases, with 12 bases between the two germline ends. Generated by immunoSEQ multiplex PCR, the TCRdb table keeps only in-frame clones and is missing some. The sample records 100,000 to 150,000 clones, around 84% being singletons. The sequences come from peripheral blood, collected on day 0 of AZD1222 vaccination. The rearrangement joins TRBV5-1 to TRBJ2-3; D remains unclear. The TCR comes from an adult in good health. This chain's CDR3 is CASSSPMSTDTQYF. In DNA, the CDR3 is TGCGCCAGCAGTTCCCCGATGTCCACAGATACGCAGTATTTT.